These 31 T cell receptor beta chains were all obtained from the same sample, sequenced in a study of blood T cell repertoires in COVID-19. TCRdb's copy holds only in-frame clones and misses some; the assay was immunoSEQ multiplex PCR. Found here are 200,000 to 250,000 clones, roughly four fifths of them singletons; the top ten hold about 3.3%. Input material: PBMCs or T cells enriched from blood (not recorded which). All receptors derive from a woman aged 60-75 years who had recovered from COVID-19.

The rearrangement joins TRBV19 to TRBJ1-2; a possible D gene is TRBD1 (6 bases). V shed 8 bases and J shed 0 bases, with 22 bases lying between them. CDR1 is LNHDA, CDR2 SQIVND, per germline (reference sequence). The CDR3 is made up of 17 amino acids. CDR3 DNA sequence: TGTGCCAGTCTAACAGGGATAGTATGGCAAGCTAACTATGGCTACACCTTC. Translating gives CASLTGIVWQANYGYTF.

In DNA form, the CDR3 reads TGTGCCAGCAGTCTTTCGGAGGAGGGGAATACGCAGTATTTT. As protein: CASSLSEEGNTQYF. The chain joins TRBV6-4 to TRBJ2-3, with D possibly matching TRBD2 (6 bases). The CDR3 sequence is 14 residues long. Germline-derived CDR1 and CDR2 are MRHNA and SNTAGT. Trimming removed 5 bases from V and 7 bases from J, with 16 bases in between.

This clone appeared a single time. The gene calls are TRBV27 and TRBJ1-5; TRBD1 is a possible D gene (6 bases). The V gene's germline CDR1 is MNHEY and CDR2 SMNVEV (reference sequence). This CDR3 spans 13 amino acids. V gave up 10 bases and J gave up 3 bases, with 13 bases separating them. The CDR3 spells CAIKGGYNQPQHF. The CDR3 DNA follows: TGTGCCATTAAGGGGGGGTACAATCAGCCCCAGCATTTT.

This sequence joins TRBV5-4 and TRBJ1-6; 10 bases are a match to TRBD1. J was trimmed by 10 bases and V by 3 bases; bases with no gene match: 4. This CDR3 region has 14 residues. Germline lookup yields CDR1 SGHNT and CDR2 YYREEE (reference sequence). The CDR3 is CASSWDRGGSPLHF. The CDR3 region has the DNA TGTGCCAGCAGCTGGGACAGGGGAGGATCACCCCTCCACTTT.

V and J are TRBV5-1 and TRBJ1-2; D is unresolved. CDR1 and CDR2 (germline): SGHRS, YFSETQ. Trimming took off 4 bases at V and 5 bases at J, with 12 bases between the two ends. This CDR3 has 13 amino acids. The CDR3 DNA is TGCGCCAGCAGCGAAACAGTGAAGTATGGCTACACCTTC. Protein product: CASSETVKYGYTF.

The CDR3 DNA is TGCGCCAGCAGCTTGGTTTCTGAGTATGGCTACACCTTC. It translates to CASSLVSEYGYTF. V is TRBV5-1 and J is TRBJ1-2; D gene ambiguous. Deletions cut 0 bases from V and 5 bases from J, with 8 bases between. CDR3 size: 13 residues. Germline V gene data show CDR1 as SGHRS and CDR2 as YFSETQ. The variable domain in full, completed from reference TRBV5-1 and TRBJ1-2, reads KAGVTQTPRYLIKTRGQQVTLSCSPISGHRSVSWYQQTPGQGLQFLFEYFSETQRNKGNFPGRFSGRQFSNSRSEMNVSTLELGDSALYLCASSLVSEYGYTFGSGTRLTVV.

This clone was picked up a small number of times. The genes are TRBV3-1 (or the pseudogene TRBV3-2) and TRBJ2-7; 8 nucleotides match TRBD1. The germline CDR1 and CDR2 sequences are LGHDT and YNNKEL (reference sequence). The CDR3 contains 13 residues. V lost 4 bases, J lost 4 bases, and 3 bases stayed unmatched. CDR3 sequence reads: CASSPGQGYEQYF. DNA of the CDR3: TGTGCCAGCAGCCCTGGACAGGGATACGAGCAGTACTTC.

V gene TRBV3-1 (or the pseudogene TRBV3-2) combines with J gene TRBJ1-6; 8 bases line up with TRBD1. The CDR3 spans 15 residues. J was trimmed by 9 bases and V by 2 bases; bases with no gene match: 6. CDR1 is LGHDT, CDR2 YNNKEL, per germline (reference sequence). As DNA, the CDR3 is TGTGCCAGCAGCCAACTACAGGGGGAGGGTTCACCCCTCCACTTT. Its translation: CASSQLQGEGSPLHF.

In this sample, this clone turned up once. The chain combines TRBV14 with TRBJ2-7; TRBD2 agrees at 10 bases. V gave up 6 bases and J gave up 3 bases; unmatched junction bases: 14. CDR3 length: 17 amino acids. Per the germline V gene, CDR1 is SGHDN and CDR2 is FVKESK. This chain's CDR3 is CASSPLRVGLADYEQYF. In nucleotides, the CDR3 is TGTGCCAGCAGTCCATTAAGGGTAGGACTAGCGGACTACGAGCAGTACTTC.

CDR3: CASSSGQGAVYGYTF. CDR3 bases: TGTGCCAGCAGCTCAGGACAGGGGGCTGTATATGGCTACACCTTC. The chain couples TRBV9 to TRBJ1-2; 11 bases are shared with TRBD1. The CDR3 has 15 amino acids. J lost 5 bases, V lost 4 bases, and 7 bases had no gene match. The germline V gene encodes CDR1 SGDLS and CDR2 YYNGEE.

A few counts support this clone. The rearrangement joins TRBV29-1 to TRBJ1-2, with D hard to call. CDR1 SQVTM and CDR2 ANQGSEA come from the germline V gene. V was clipped by 3 bases and J by 0 bases, with 20 bases between them. The length of the CDR3 is 17 residues. Written as DNA, the CDR3 is TGCAGCGTTGAGGACTTGAAATTGGGGATAGCTAACTATGGCTACACCTTC. As protein: CSVEDLKLGIANYGYTF. Combining the CDR3 with reference TRBV29-1 and TRBJ1-2 gives the whole variable domain SAVISQKPSRDICQRGTSLTIQCQVDSQVTMMFWYRQQPGQSLTLIATANQGSEATYESGFVIDKFPISRPNLTFSTLTVSNMSPEDSSIYLCSVEDLKLGIANYGYTFGSGTRLTVV.

This sequence joins TRBV7-3 and TRBJ2-1, with 12 bases matching TRBD2. The CDR3 is 15 residues long. Per germline, CDR1 SGHTA and CDR2 FQGTGA. The V and J ends lost 6 bases and 7 bases, in that order; junction bases with no gene match: 7. In DNA form, the CDR3 reads TGTGCCAGCAGATCTCGACTAGCGGGGGCGAATGAGCAGTTCTTC. It yields the protein CASRSRLAGANEQFF.

This chain links TRBV24-1 with TRBJ2-3, with D uncertain. Germline assignment: CDR1 KGHDR and CDR2 SFDVKD. This CDR3 contains 13 residues. V lost 2 bases, J lost 4 bases, and 6 bases lay in between. CDR3 residues: CATSDYVADTQYF. The CDR3 region has the DNA TGTGCCACCAGTGATTATGTAGCAGATACGCAGTATTTT.

This sequence joins TRBV6-2 or TRBV6-3 and TRBJ2-6; 8 bases are a match to TRBD1. Germline trimming cut 2 bases from V and 0 bases from J; bases unmatched to any gene: 12. This CDR3 has 20 residues. Germline V CDR1 and CDR2: MNHEY, SVGEGT. CDR3 coding DNA: TGTGCCAGCAGTTACCGGCCAGGGGGCATGACAAACTCTGGGGCCAACGTCCTGACTTTC. Amino acid sequence: CASSYRPGGMTNSGANVLTF.

This clone was found once. The rearrangement links TRBV24-1 to TRBJ1-5; unclear D gene. This CDR3 has 14 residues. The germline V gene has CDR1 KGHDR and CDR2 SFDVKD. Between the trimmed V and J ends, which lost 9 bases and 0 bases, there was a span of 11 bases. The DNA for the CDR3 is TGTGCCACCTCGGAGGCATATAGCAATCAGCCCCAGCATTTT. Its protein is CATSEAYSNQPQHF.

V gene TRBV7-9 combines with J gene TRBJ1-2; no definite D call. The germline CDR1 and CDR2 sequences are SEHNR and FQNEAQ (reference sequence). The CDR3 has 12 amino acids. Trimming pared 1 base from V and 7 bases from J, leaving 7 bases between. The CDR3 loop is CASSLVEGGYTF. The CDR3 nucleotides read TGTGCCAGCAGCTTAGTCGAGGGTGGCTACACCTTC.

CDR3 bases: TGTGCCAGCAGCCCCGGACAGGGCGACACTGAAGCTTTCTTT. It codes for CASSPGQGDTEAFF. The gene calls are TRBV6-6 and TRBJ1-1; 8 bases match TRBD1. From germline, CDR1 is MNHNY and CDR2 SVGAGI (reference sequence). This CDR3 spans 14 amino acids. The junction had 6 bases not matched to a gene; V was cut back by 6 bases and J by 3 bases.

The chain couples TRBV9 to TRBJ1-2; 10 bases match TRBD1. J lost 1 base, V lost 7 bases, and 19 bases had no gene match. This CDR3 contains 19 residues. CDR1 and CDR2 (germline): SGDLS, YYNGEE. For the CDR3, the DNA is TGTGCCAGCTCCCACAATTTCCGGGACAGGGGAACTTTTAACTATGGCTACACCTTC. Residues: CASSHNFRDRGTFNYGYTF.

This chain connects TRBV12-5 to TRBJ2-5, with a tentative D call TRBD2 (6 bases). Trimming shortened V by 6 bases and J by 5 bases, and 16 bases separated the two germline ends. The CDR3 is 14 residues long. Germline lookup yields CDR1 LGHNT and CDR2 FRNRAP. CDR3 DNA sequence: TGTGCTAGTGGGGATGGCCGGGAGTGGGAGACCCAGTACTTC. Translating it yields CASGDGREWETQYF. Combining the CDR3 with reference TRBV12-5 and TRBJ2-5 gives the whole variable domain DARVTQTPRHKVTEMGQEVTMRCQPILGHNTVFWYRQTMMQGLELLAYFRNRAPLDDSGMPKDRFSAEMPDATLATLKIQPSEPRDSAVYFCASGDGREWETQYFGPGTRLLVL.

The chain combines TRBV9 with TRBJ2-3; 11 bases align to TRBD2. The germline V gene has CDR1 SGDLS and CDR2 YYNGEE. The CDR3 sequence is 15 residues long. Unmatched junction bases numbered 1, after V lost 1 base and J lost 3 bases. The CDR3: CASSVTSGGTDTQYF. The CDR3 DNA follows: TGTGCCAGCAGCGTAACTAGCGGGGGAACAGATACGCAGTATTTT. Together with reference TRBV9 and TRBJ2-3, the CDR3 gives the full variable domain: DSGVTQTPKHLITATGQRVTLRCSPRSGDLSVYWYQQSLDQGLQFLIQYYNGEERAKGNILERFSAQQFPDLHSELNLSSLELGDSALYFCASSVTSGGTDTQYFGPGTRLTVL.

The rearrangement links TRBV7-9 to TRBJ1-2, with no clear D. CDR1 is SEHNR, CDR2 FQNEAQ, per germline (reference sequence). Trimming took off 1 base at V and 4 bases at J, with 10 bases between the two ends. This CDR3 is built from 14 residues. CDR3 residues: CASSLDKEIYGYTF. CDR3 in DNA: TGTGCCAGCAGCTTAGACAAAGAAATCTATGGCTACACCTTC.

This clone was seen more than once but under ten times. V usage is TRBV6-5 and J usage is TRBJ2-7; 8 bases agree with TRBD2. The CDR3 spans 15 residues. Germline trimming cut 11 bases from V and 3 bases from J; bases unmatched to any gene: 15. The germline gives CDR1 MNHEY, CDR2 SVGAGI. The CDR3 protein is CAGIGGSGTLYEQYF. As DNA, the CDR3 is TGTGCCGGAATCGGTGGTAGCGGGACTCTCTACGAGCAGTACTTC.

The chain recombines TRBV15 with TRBJ1-1; 8 positions agree with TRBD1. Losses at the gene ends were 1 base for V and 1 base for J; bases not matched to a gene: 8. The CDR3 runs 17 residues. Germline CDR1 reads LNHNV; CDR2 reads YYDKDF (reference sequence). CDR3 region: CATSRGGVGTGNTEAFF. CDR3 nucleotides: TGTGCCACCAGCAGAGGGGGCGTTGGGACAGGGAACACTGAAGCTTTCTTT.

The chain couples TRBV7-8 to TRBJ1-2; D is unresolved. Per the germline V gene, CDR1 is SGHVS and CDR2 is FQNEAQ. V was shortened by 1 base and J by 1 base, with 10 bases between the two germline ends. The CDR3 totals 15 residues. CDR3 sequence reads: CASSLGIQINYGYTF. DNA for the CDR3: TGTGCCAGCAGCTTAGGAATACAGATTAACTATGGCTACACCTTC.

This chain uses TRBV7-8 with TRBJ2-1; TRBD2 matches 8 bases. This CDR3 is 17 amino acids long. The germline gives CDR1 SGHVS, CDR2 FQNEAQ. Trimming at V came to 0 bases and at J to 1 base, leaving 5 bases not matched to a gene. In nucleotides, the CDR3 is TGTGCCAGCAGCTTAGCGGACGGGAGGGTGTCCTACAATGAGCAGTTCTTC. Encoded protein: CASSLADGRVSYNEQFF.

The V and J genes are TRBV9 and TRBJ1-2; D uncertain. The CDR3 consists of 12 residues. Germline-derived CDR1 and CDR2 are SGDLS and YYNGEE. The V end was cut by 7 bases, the J end by 0 bases, with 7 bases between. CDR3 sequence (DNA): TGTGCCAGCGGCCATGCTAACTATGGCTACACCTTC. Translated, it gives CASGHANYGYTF.

The chain recombines TRBV5-5 with TRBJ2-5, with TRBD1 matching over 7 bases. There are 14 residues in the CDR3. Trimming at V came to 6 bases and at J to 5 bases, leaving 10 bases not matched to a gene. Germline values: CDR1 SGHKS, CDR2 YYEKEE (reference sequence). This chain's CDR3 is CASTLSRGMETQYF. The DNA for the CDR3 is TGTGCCAGCACCCTCTCCAGGGGGATGGAGACCCAGTACTTC. The entire variable domain, with the rest obtained from reference TRBV5-5 and TRBJ2-5, is as follows: DAGVTQSPTHLIKTRGQQVTLRCSPISGHKSVSWYQQVLGQGPQFIFQYYEKEERGRGNFPDRFSARQFPNYSSELNVNALLLGDSALYLCASTLSRGMETQYFGPGTRLLVL.

The chain has TRBV27 and TRBJ2-2, with 9 bases lining up with TRBD2. The CDR3 runs 14 residues. Trimming removed 6 bases from V and 5 bases from J; junction bases left unmatched: 4. The V gene's germline CDR1 is MNHEY and CDR2 SMNVEV (reference sequence). The CDR3 DNA reads as TGTGCCAGCAGCCAGACTAGCGGTACCGGGGAGCTGTTTTTT. This encodes CASSQTSGTGELFF.

This sequence joins TRBV20-1 and TRBJ2-7, with D possibly TRBD2 on 6 matching bases. CDR1 is DFQATT and CDR2 is SNEGSKA in the germline V gene (reference sequence). The ends were cut back, 3 bases at V and 2 bases at J, with 17 bases in the middle. The length of the CDR3 is 15 residues. CDR3 residues: CSASPPSAATYEQYF. In nucleotides, the CDR3 is TGCAGTGCTAGTCCCCCTAGCGCAGCTACCTACGAGCAGTACTTC.

Of note for this clone: The junction does not match germline at one end; this may be a read error. The rearrangement links TRBV4-3 to TRBJ1-4, with D maybe TRBD1 (5 bases). The CDR3 is 13 amino acids. Germline CDR1 is LGHNA and CDR2 is YSLEER. Here the CDR3 DNA reads TGCGCCAGCAGCCAAGATTCGTTTCGGGACTGTGTTTTT. It is translated as CASSQDSFRDCVF.

The chain is built from TRBV7-9 and TRBJ1-3; TRBD1 matches 7 bases. This CDR3 contains 15 residues. With V trimmed by 4 bases and J by 3 bases, 6 bases remained unmatched. Germline V gene data show CDR1 as SEHNR and CDR2 as FQNEAQ (reference sequence). The CDR3 region is CASSYITGDGNTIYF. CDR3 in DNA: TGTGCCAGCAGCTATATCACAGGGGATGGAAACACCATATATTTT.